Described below is a single T cell receptor beta chain sequence and its context. This sample is part of a study of blood T cell repertoires in COVID-19. Across the whole study: COVID-19 samples from acute and convalescent phases originated in the United States, Italy and Spain. From T cells, B-cell-depleted T cells, or PBMCs came the material, which was cDNA or gDNA.

The ends lost 3 bases at V and 5 bases at J; junction bases unmatched: 12. CDR3 length equals 15 residues. CDR1 GTSNPN and CDR2 SVGIG come from the germline V gene (reference sequence). Authors' methods: Amplifying reference gene primers gave estimates of nucleated cell counts. The table came from immunoSEQ multiplex PCR; TCRdb's copy has only in-frame clones and leaves some out. The V and J calls and clone size were taken over from that table, and D and trimming were inferred from the DNA. The table has under 150,000 clones, 75% to 80% seen once. The sample taken for sequencing was peripheral blood. The clonotype originates from a woman between 50 and 59 years old with active or convalescent COVID-19. V gene TRBV30 combines with J gene TRBJ1-1, with 7 nucleotides matching TRBD1. The CDR3 DNA sequence: TGTGCCTGGAGGGTTAGGGGGCGAGGGAAAACTGAAGCTTTCTTT. Amino acids: CAWRVRGRGKTEAFF.